The rows below give T cell receptor beta chains drawn from one sample of a study of cytomegalovirus exposure and HLA in healthy donors. Clones were sequenced by immunoSEQ multiplex PCR, and TCRdb holds only the in-frame ones, with some missing. The sample consists of 130,000 or so clones, around 79% of them appearing once. Sequenced: PBMCs. These receptors all come from a woman aged 40 to 50 in good health and CMV-seropositive. The CDR3 runs from the conserved cysteine through the conserved F or W. The order of the fields is CDR3 DNA, CDR3 protein, J gene, clone size, D gene, V gene. The D gene is left open where the match is weak. Part of the rows lack a size; the others show once, few, many or a class for expanded clones.

cdr3_nt: TGTGCCAGCAGCGCGGAACTAGATGTTAACGAAGAGCAGTACTTC
cdr3_aa: CASSAELDVNEEQYF
j_call: TRBJ2-7
clone_size: NA
d_call: NA
v_call: TRBV7-9

cdr3_nt: TGTGCCAGCAGTAGGACAGGTCCTTACGAGCAGTACTTC
cdr3_aa: CASSRTGPYEQYF
j_call: TRBJ2-7
clone_size: NA
d_call: TRBD1
v_call: TRBV6-5

cdr3_nt: TGTGCCTGGAGTGTGGATTATCCCAGGCCAACTGAAGCTTTCTTT
cdr3_aa: CAWSVDYPRPTEAFF
j_call: TRBJ1-1
clone_size: few
d_call: NA
v_call: TRBV30

cdr3_nt: TGTGCCAGCAGCCCCGGGGGGAGGGCGCTGGGATCCTACAATGAGCAGTTCTTC
cdr3_aa: CASSPGGRALGSYNEQFF
j_call: TRBJ2-1
clone_size: few
d_call: TRBD2
v_call: TRBV7-9

cdr3_nt: TGTGCCACCAGCAGGTCATCCGGGACTAGGGAACAGCCCCAGCATTTT
cdr3_aa: CATSRSSGTREQPQHF
j_call: TRBJ1-5
clone_size: NA
d_call: NA
v_call: TRBV15

cdr3_nt: TGCGCCAGCAGCTTCCAGACAGGGAGTATTGCTGGCTACACCTTC
cdr3_aa: CASSFQTGSIAGYTF
j_call: TRBJ1-2
clone_size: NA
d_call: TRBD1
v_call: TRBV5-1

cdr3_nt: TGTGCCTGGGGACAGGGCATCTACGAGGGTACAGAAAAACTGTTTTTT
cdr3_aa: CAWGQGIYEGTEKLFF
j_call: TRBJ1-4
clone_size: NA
d_call: TRBD1
v_call: TRBV30

cdr3_nt: TGTGCCAGCAGCTTAGCGAGGGTAGCGGGAGCCAATGAGCAGTTCTTC
cdr3_aa: CASSLARVAGANEQFF
j_call: TRBJ2-1
clone_size: NA
d_call: TRBD2
v_call: TRBV7-2

cdr3_nt: TGTGCCAGCAGGCGTAGCGGGCCCTCCTACGAGCAGTACTTC
cdr3_aa: CASRRSGPSYEQYF
j_call: TRBJ2-7
clone_size: NA
d_call: TRBD2
v_call: TRBV6-1

cdr3_nt: TGCGCCAGCAGCTTAATAGTGAACACTGAAGCTTTCTTT
cdr3_aa: CASSLIVNTEAFF
j_call: TRBJ1-1
clone_size: NA
d_call: NA
v_call: TRBV5-1

cdr3_nt: TGTGCCAGCAGCCTCGGACAGGGCGAGCAGTACTTC
cdr3_aa: CASSLGQGEQYF
j_call: TRBJ2-7
clone_size: few
d_call: TRBD1
v_call: TRBV5-8

cdr3_nt: TGTGCCAGCAGTACAGGGGGCTTAGGGTACGAGCAGTACTTC
cdr3_aa: CASSTGGLGYEQYF
j_call: TRBJ2-7
clone_size: NA
d_call: TRBD1
v_call: TRBV28

cdr3_nt: TGTGCCAGCAGCTTAGAACTAGCGGGGGGGGTCTACGAGCAGTACTTC
cdr3_aa: CASSLELAGGVYEQYF
j_call: TRBJ2-7
clone_size: NA
d_call: TRBD2
v_call: TRBV7-2

cdr3_nt: TGTGCCAGCAGCTCCAATGACTTCACAGATACGCAGTATTTT
cdr3_aa: CASSSNDFTDTQYF
j_call: TRBJ2-3
clone_size: NA
d_call: NA
v_call: TRBV11-2

cdr3_nt: TGTGCCAGCAGCTTACGGGACAGGAGATCCTACGAGCAGTACTTC
cdr3_aa: CASSLRDRRSYEQYF
j_call: TRBJ2-7
clone_size: NA
d_call: TRBD1
v_call: TRBV11-2

cdr3_nt: TGTGCCAGCAGCCCTCCGCAGGAGACCCAGTACTTC
cdr3_aa: CASSPPQETQYF
j_call: TRBJ2-5
clone_size: NA
d_call: NA
v_call: TRBV7-2

cdr3_nt: TGTGCCTGGAACCGGGACTACAGCACAGATACGCAGTATTTT
cdr3_aa: CAWNRDYSTDTQYF
j_call: TRBJ2-3
clone_size: NA
d_call: TRBD2
v_call: TRBV30

cdr3_nt: TGCGCCAGCAGCAAGACCCTCGACAGGGTAGGAACCGGGGAGCTGTTTTTT
cdr3_aa: CASSKTLDRVGTGELFF
j_call: TRBJ2-2
clone_size: NA
d_call: TRBD1
v_call: TRBV4-1

cdr3_nt: TGTGCCAGCAGAATAAGACAGGGAATGGACACTGAAGCTTTCTTT
cdr3_aa: CASRIRQGMDTEAFF
j_call: TRBJ1-1
clone_size: NA
d_call: TRBD1
v_call: TRBV6-1

cdr3_nt: TGTGCCAGCAGCTCGACACCTCAAGAGACCCAGTACTTC
cdr3_aa: CASSSTPQETQYF
j_call: TRBJ2-5
clone_size: NA
d_call: NA
v_call: TRBV11-2

cdr3_nt: TGTGCCAGCACCCTGACCGTCCGGGGTAACACTGAAGCTTTCTTT
cdr3_aa: CASTLTVRGNTEAFF
j_call: TRBJ1-1
clone_size: few
d_call: NA
v_call: TRBV7-2

cdr3_nt: TGTGCCAGCAGCCAGGCCGGGACTAGTCCCGAGCAGTACTTC
cdr3_aa: CASSQAGTSPEQYF
j_call: TRBJ2-7
clone_size: few
d_call: TRBD2
v_call: TRBV4-2

cdr3_nt: TGTGCCTGGAGAGTCCGGGACAAAATCTATGGCTACACCTTC
cdr3_aa: CAWRVRDKIYGYTF
j_call: TRBJ1-2
clone_size: NA
d_call: NA
v_call: TRBV30

cdr3_nt: TGTGCCAGAAGCTCCGGGACAGGGGGACTGGCAAACTATGGCTACACCTTC
cdr3_aa: CARSSGTGGLANYGYTF
j_call: TRBJ1-2
clone_size: NA
d_call: TRBD1
v_call: TRBV5-3

cdr3_nt: TGTGCCAGCAGGAGCAGGGATGGGAAGGCCGGGGAGCTGTTTTTT
cdr3_aa: CASRSRDGKAGELFF
j_call: TRBJ2-2
clone_size: NA
d_call: NA
v_call: TRBV18

cdr3_nt: TGTGCCAGCGCCGACAGGAGCAGGCAGTTCTTC
cdr3_aa: CASADRSRQFF
j_call: TRBJ2-1
clone_size: NA
d_call: NA
v_call: TRBV18

cdr3_nt: TGTGCCAGCAGCCGTCCCGGGACTAGGGTCGAGCAGTACTTC
cdr3_aa: CASSRPGTRVEQYF
j_call: TRBJ2-7
clone_size: NA
d_call: TRBD2
v_call: TRBV14

cdr3_nt: TGTGCCAGTGAGAAAGGGGGTCTGGCCAAAAACATTCAGTACTTC
cdr3_aa: CASEKGGLAKNIQYF
j_call: TRBJ2-4
clone_size: NA
d_call: NA
v_call: TRBV19

cdr3_nt: TGTGCCAGCAGTTACTCGGGACAGGGCCCCTACGAGCAGTACTTC
cdr3_aa: CASSYSGQGPYEQYF
j_call: TRBJ2-7
clone_size: NA
d_call: TRBD1
v_call: TRBV6-5

cdr3_nt: TGTGCCAGCAGCAAGACAGCTTCCAATTCACCCCTCCACTTT
cdr3_aa: CASSKTASNSPLHF
j_call: TRBJ1-6
clone_size: NA
d_call: NA
v_call: TRBV5-4